The 31 T cell receptor beta chains below all came from one sample that was sequenced in a study of CD4 T cells in relation to SARS-CoV-2 and coronaviruses. Assay used: immunoSEQ multiplex PCR; TCRdb lists only in-frame clones, some missing. The repertoire holds about 40,000 clones, with more than 65% as singletons. The antigens of these receptors remain unknown. What was sequenced was naive CD4+ T cells from PBMCs, cultured in vitro. Regarding subset: naive CD4+ T cells isolated by negative enrichment. The receptors here all came from an adult with COVID-19.

Here the CDR3 DNA reads TGTGCCACCAGGGAAGGGACGGGCGGCACAGATACGCAGTATTTT. Translation: CATREGTGGTDTQYF. This rearrangement joins TRBV24-1 to TRBJ2-3, with D tentatively TRBD1 or TRBD2 (5 bases each). Germline V gene lookup returns CDR1 KGHDR and CDR2 SFDVKD. V was cut by 7 bases and J by 1 base, with 14 bases left in between. This CDR3 is built from 15 residues.

This chain joins TRBV6-6 and TRBJ2-7, with TRBD1 matching over 7 bases. The V gene's germline CDR1 is MNHNY and CDR2 SVGAGI (reference sequence). With 5 bases clipped from V and 3 bases from J, the junction kept 1 base outside the gene matches. This CDR3 has 12 residues. The CDR3 DNA reads as TGTGCCAGCAGTGGACAGGACTACGAGCAGTACTTC. Protein sequence: CASSGQDYEQYF.

The genes are TRBV5-1 and TRBJ1-2; D uncertain. Looked up from germline, CDR1 is SGHRS and CDR2 is YFSETQ. This CDR3 is 17 amino acids long. Trimming took off 3 bases at V and 5 bases at J, with 23 bases between the two ends. The CDR3: CASSSLGRGATFYGYTF. DNA for the CDR3: TGCGCCAGCAGCTCCCTAGGGCGGGGAGCAACGTTTTATGGCTACACCTTC.

This clone was counted once. The chain carries TRBV24-1 and TRBJ1-5; 7 nucleotides match TRBD1. The CDR3 loop spans 16 amino acids. CDR1 and CDR2 from the germline V gene are KGHDR and SFDVKD. Unmatched junction bases numbered 18, after V lost 10 bases and J lost 7 bases. Here the CDR3 reads CATRTEMADRHQPQHF. In nucleotides, the CDR3 is TGTGCCACTAGAACAGAGATGGCGGACAGGCACCAGCCCCAGCATTTT.

The CDR3 DNA sequence: TGCGCCAGCAGCTTTTCTGACAGGGCGGCCACCGGGGAGCTGTTTTTT. It translates to CASSFSDRAATGELFF. The rearrangement uses TRBV5-1 and TRBJ2-2, with 7 nucleotides matching TRBD1. V was pared by 2 bases and J by 4 bases, with 8 bases of the junction left unmatched. This CDR3 spans 16 amino acids. Germline V gives CDR1 SGHRS, CDR2 YFSETQ. The entire variable domain, with the rest obtained from reference TRBV5-1 and TRBJ2-2, is as follows: KAGVTQTPRYLIKTRGQQVTLSCSPISGHRSVSWYQQTPGQGLQFLFEYFSETQRNKGNFPGRFSGRQFSNSRSEMNVSTLELGDSALYLCASSFSDRAATGELFFGEGSRLTVL.

The rearrangement links TRBV15 to TRBJ2-2, with D perhaps matching TRBD1 or TRBD2 (5 bases each). CDR1 is LNHNV, CDR2 YYDKDF, per germline (reference sequence). V dropped 3 bases and J dropped 6 bases, with 14 bases sitting between them. This CDR3 comprises 15 residues. CDR3 coding DNA: TGTGCCACCAGCAGGGAGGCGTGGGGCCCCGGGGAGCTGTTTTTT. The encoded protein is CATSREAWGPGELFF.

The V call is TRBV12-3 or TRBV12-4, the J call TRBJ1-2, with unresolved D. Trimming stripped 1 base from V and 6 bases from J, with 9 bases between. The CDR3 has 13 amino acids. The DNA of the CDR3 is TGTGCCAGCAGTTTAGGACAATTCCATGGCTACACCTTC. Its translation is CASSLGQFHGYTF.

This clone has a single count. The V gene is TRBV6-5, the J gene TRBJ1-1; D remains unclear. Germline loops: CDR1 MNHEY, CDR2 SVGAGI. The CDR3 length is 12 residues. V was shortened by 6 bases and J by 5 bases, with 10 bases between the two germline ends. This CDR3 is CASRTPGTEAFF. DNA for the CDR3: TGTGCCAGCAGGACCCCGGGGACTGAAGCTTTCTTT.

This clone has just one count. The CDR3 nucleotides read TGTGCCAGTAGTAAAGGAGGACTAGCCGATTTTTCGAACATTCAGTACTTC. Amino acids: CASSKGGLADFSNIQYF. This chain uses TRBV19 with TRBJ2-4, with 8 bases that match TRBD2. Germline V CDR1 and CDR2: LNHDA, SQIVND (reference sequence). The CDR3 sequence is 17 residues long. Losses at the gene ends were 4 bases for V and 7 bases for J; bases not matched to a gene: 15.

This clone was seen more than once but under ten times. This chain links TRBV7-3 with TRBJ2-3; 10 positions agree with TRBD2. CDR1 SGHTA and CDR2 FQGTGA come from the germline V gene. The CDR3 is made up of 14 amino acids. V lost 5 bases to trimming and J lost 4 bases; unmatched junction nucleotides: 3. The CDR3 loop is CASSVAGGADTQYF. CDR3 sequence (DNA): TGTGCCAGCAGCGTAGCGGGAGGCGCAGATACGCAGTATTTT. Supplemented by reference TRBV7-3 and TRBJ2-3, the full variable domain reads GAGVSQTPSNKVTEKGKYVELRCDPISGHTALYWYRQSLGQGPEFLIYFQGTGAADDSGLPNDRFFAVRPEGSVSTLKIQRTERGDSAVYLCASSVAGGADTQYFGPGTRLTVL.

V gene TRBV5-4 combines with J gene TRBJ2-7, with D maybe TRBD1 (5 bases). V was pared by 2 bases and J by 4 bases, with 10 bases between. The germline gives CDR1 SGHNT, CDR2 YYREEE (reference sequence). This CDR3 is 13 amino acids long. The CDR3 sequence: CASSLPGQYEQYF. CDR3 bases: TGTGCCAGCAGCTTACCCGGACAATACGAGCAGTACTTC.

This rearrangement joins TRBV6-4 to TRBJ2-1; no definite D call. The V end was cut by 2 bases, the J end by 10 bases, with 6 bases between. CDR1 is MRHNA, CDR2 SNTAGT, per germline. The CDR3 sequence is 11 residues long. CDR3 sequence: CASSDSREQFF. The CDR3 DNA is TGTGCCAGCAGTGACAGCCGAGAGCAGTTCTTC.

This chain uses TRBV18 with TRBJ2-2; TRBD1 agrees at 7 bases. The CDR3 is 16 residues long. The J segment lost 0 bases and the V segment lost 3 bases, leaving 4 bases of the junction unmatched. The germline V gene encodes CDR1 KGHSH and CDR2 LQKENI. The CDR3 bases are TGTGCCAGCTCACCGGGGACAGTCGCGAACACCGGGGAGCTGTTTTTT. Translating it yields CASSPGTVANTGELFF.

J is TRBJ2-4 and V is TRBV24-1, with 7 bases identical to TRBD1. CDR1 and CDR2 (germline): KGHDR, SFDVKD. The CDR3 runs to 15 residues. Losses at the gene ends were 6 bases for V and 4 bases for J; bases not matched to a gene: 8. This CDR3 reads CATSLGQPGKNIQYF. CDR3 sequence (DNA): TGTGCCACCAGTCTGGGACAGCCGGGAAAAAACATTCAGTACTTC.

This clone was detected a few times. This sequence joins TRBV19 and TRBJ1-1; D is unresolved. The CDR3 consists of 14 residues. Trimming removed 1 base from V and 1 base from J, with 7 bases in between. Germline V gene data show CDR1 as LNHDA and CDR2 as SQIVND (reference sequence). CDR3 sequence reads: CASSIGPGNTEAFF. The CDR3 DNA follows: TGTGCCAGTAGTATAGGCCCGGGGAACACTGAAGCTTTCTTT.

The sample holds a few counts of this clone. The chain joins TRBV7-8 to TRBJ1-6; D call uncertain. CDR1 and CDR2 (germline): SGHVS, FQNEAQ. CDR3 size: 13 residues. Trimming shortened V by 3 bases and J by 8 bases, and 8 bases separated the two germline ends. The DNA of the CDR3 is TGTGCCAGCAGCTTGACGGATTATTCACCCCTCCACTTT. Its protein product is CASSLTDYSPLHF.

The chain has TRBV7-9 and TRBJ2-7; D possibly matches TRBD1 or TRBD2 (5 bases each). The CDR3 is made up of 13 amino acids. CDR1 and CDR2 (germline): SEHNR, FQNEAQ (reference sequence). Trimming took 1 base from V and 5 from J, leaving 9 bases between them. DNA of the CDR3: TGTGCCAGCAGCTTAGAGGGGAGCCACGAGCAGTACTTC. Its protein product is CASSLEGSHEQYF.

The genes are TRBV7-3 and TRBJ2-5, with 7 bases matching TRBD1. The CDR3 extends over 13 amino acids. Germline assignment: CDR1 SGHTA and CDR2 FQGTGA. V lost 5 bases and J lost 5; bases outside the gene matches: 5. The CDR3 here is CASSPTGAETQYF. Here the CDR3 DNA reads TGTGCCAGCAGCCCAACAGGGGCCGAGACCCAGTACTTC. The complete variable domain, with remaining parts taken from reference TRBV7-3 and TRBJ2-5, reads GAGVSQTPSNKVTEKGKYVELRCDPISGHTALYWYRQSLGQGPEFLIYFQGTGAADDSGLPNDRFFAVRPEGSVSTLKIQRTERGDSAVYLCASSPTGAETQYFGPGTRLLVL.

The rearrangement links TRBV6-6 to TRBJ1-5; 7 nucleotides align to TRBD1. The CDR3 is made up of 14 amino acids. Germline loops: CDR1 MNHNY, CDR2 SVGAGI (reference sequence). The V segment lost 9 bases and the J segment 3 bases; nucleotides outside the gene matches: 8. The CDR3 coding sequence is TGTGCCAGTAGTGGGACAGTTACCAATCAGCCCCAGCATTTT. This translates into CASSGTVTNQPQHF.

V gene TRBV29-1 combines with J gene TRBJ1-1; D not resolved. Trimming shortened V by 6 bases and J by 6 bases, and 11 bases separated the two germline ends. Germline loops: CDR1 SQVTM, CDR2 ANQGSEA. The CDR3 runs to 11 residues. CDR3 residues: CSVGSLAEAFF. The CDR3 DNA reads TGCAGCGTAGGTTCCCTCGCTGAAGCTTTCTTT. Full variable domain (missing parts from reference TRBV29-1 and TRBJ1-1): SAVISQKPSRDICQRGTSLTIQCQVDSQVTMMFWYRQQPGQSLTLIATANQGSEATYESGFVIDKFPISRPNLTFSTLTVSNMSPEDSSIYLCSVGSLAEAFFGQGTRLTVV.

This chain joins TRBV7-3 and TRBJ2-6, with D unresolved. Germline V gives CDR1 SGHTA, CDR2 FQGTGA. The CDR3 has 12 amino acids. V was shortened by 6 bases and J by 1 base, with 1 base between the two germline ends. The CDR3 loop reads CASSSGANVLTF. The DNA of the CDR3 is TGTGCCAGCAGTTCTGGGGCCAACGTCCTGACTTTC. Full variable domain (outside the CDR3, taken from reference TRBV7-3 and TRBJ2-6): GAGVSQTPSNKVTEKGKYVELRCDPISGHTALYWYRQSLGQGPEFLIYFQGTGAADDSGLPNDRFFAVRPEGSVSTLKIQRTERGDSAVYLCASSSGANVLTFGAGSRLTVL.

The genes are TRBV18 and TRBJ2-2; 8 bases map to TRBD1. CDR1 and CDR2 from the germline V gene are KGHSH and LQKENI. The CDR3 has 14 amino acids. Losses at the gene ends were 6 bases for V and 4 bases for J; bases not matched to a gene: 4. In DNA, the CDR3 is TGTGCCAGCTCGGCCGACAGGGGCACCGGGGAGCTGTTTTTT. It yields the protein CASSADRGTGELFF.

The chain uses TRBV2 and TRBJ2-7; D unresolved. CDR1 and CDR2 (germline): SNHLY, FYNNEI. V was pared by 3 bases and J by 7 bases, with 10 bases between. The CDR3 is 12 amino acids. CDR3 nucleotides: TGTGCCAGCAGTGAGGTAAATAGTGAGCAGTACTTC. As protein: CASSEVNSEQYF. The full variable domain, with the rest looked up from reference TRBV2 and TRBJ2-7, is EPEVTQTPSHQVTQMGQEVILRCVPISNHLYFYWYRQILGQKVEFLVSFYNNEISEKSEIFDDQFSVERPDGSNFTLKIRSTKLEDSAMYFCASSEVNSEQYFGPGTRLTVT.

The V and J genes are TRBV7-3 and TRBJ2-2, with no clear D. The CDR3 consists of 12 residues. With 4 bases removed from V and 3 bases from J, the gap between germline ends came to 3 bases. The V gene's germline CDR1 is SGHTA and CDR2 FQGTGA. The CDR3 DNA follows: TGTGCCAGCAGCTCTCACACCGGGGAGCTGTTTTTT. It specifies CASSSHTGELFF.

This clone was seen once. The chain links TRBV24-1 to TRBJ2-7, with D perhaps matching TRBD1 or TRBD2 (5 bases each). This CDR3 contains 17 residues. Germline V CDR1 and CDR2: KGHDR, SFDVKD. The V end was cut by 4 bases, the J end by 5 bases, with 23 bases between. The CDR3 DNA is TGTGCCACCAGTGACTTACATTTAAATCCCGGGGCCAACGAGCAGTACTTC. It is translated as CATSDLHLNPGANEQYF.

V is TRBV28 and J is TRBJ2-3; 8 bases line up with TRBD2. Germline CDR1 reads MDHEN; CDR2 reads SYDVKM. J lost 1 base, V lost 2 bases, and 5 bases had no gene match. The CDR3 totals 16 residues. The CDR3 DNA is TGTGCCAGCAGTTTACAGGGGACTAGTGGCACAGATACGCAGTATTTT. Its translation: CASSLQGTSGTDTQYF.

CDR3 sequence (DNA): TGTGCCAGCAGCTCAGAGGGGGAGCTGTTTTTT. It specifies CASSSEGELFF. The J gene is TRBJ2-2, the V gene TRBV7-9; no clear D. V was shortened by 4 bases and J by 8 bases, with 5 bases between the two germline ends. This CDR3 is built from 11 residues. The germline V gene has CDR1 SEHNR and CDR2 FQNEAQ (reference sequence).

The chain carries TRBV19 and TRBJ2-6; D remains unclear. The ends were cut back, 4 bases at V and 4 bases at J, with 5 bases in the middle. In germline, CDR1 is LNHDA, CDR2 SQIVND (reference sequence). The CDR3 extends over 13 amino acids. The CDR3 nucleotides are TGTGCCAGTAGTACTTCCGGGGCCAACGTCCTGACTTTC. Its protein is CASSTSGANVLTF.

V is TRBV7-9 and J is TRBJ2-3; 7 nucleotides agree with TRBD2. The length of the CDR3 is 15 residues. Germline lookup yields CDR1 SEHNR and CDR2 FQNEAQ (reference sequence). V shed 2 bases, J shed 6 bases, and the junction held 8 bases outside the gene matches. The CDR3: CASSLTAGESDTQYF. The CDR3 coding sequence is TGTGCCAGCAGCTTAACGGCGGGAGAATCGGATACGCAGTATTTT. The variable domain in full, completed from reference TRBV7-9 and TRBJ2-3, reads DTGVSQNPRHKITKRGQNVTFRCDPISEHNRLYWYRQTLGQGPEFLTYFQNEAQLEKSRLLSDRFSAERPKGSFSTLEIQRTEQGDSAMYLCASSLTAGESDTQYFGPGTRLTVL.

The rearrangement uses TRBV18 and TRBJ2-3; D perhaps matches TRBD2 (6 bases). V lost 5 bases and J 6 bases, leaving 12 bases between the germline ends. The CDR3 runs to 13 residues. Germline V CDR1 and CDR2: KGHSH, LQKENI. CDR3 DNA sequence: TGTGCCAGCTCAGACAGCGGGTCGGATACGCAGTATTTT. Encoded protein: CASSDSGSDTQYF.

The chain uses TRBV30 and TRBJ2-5; 8 positions match TRBD2. The CDR3 spans 15 residues. Germline V gives CDR1 GTSNPN, CDR2 SVGIG (reference sequence). J was trimmed by 4 bases and V by 3 bases; bases with no gene match: 10. The CDR3 bases are TGTGCCTGGAGATTCAGCGGGAGTCCTCGAGAGACCCAGTACTTC. It yields the protein CAWRFSGSPRETQYF.